This TCR beta chain came from a study of blood T cell repertoires in COVID-19. Study summary: The origin of the acute and convalescent COVID-19 samples was the United States, Italy and Spain.

Per the authors' pipeline: Quantification of nucleated cells was approximated via reference gene primer amplification. Repertoires were generated with immunoSEQ multiplex PCR, while TCRdb's copy carries only in-frame clones and drops some. V and J calls plus clone size are reproduced from that table; the DNA served to infer D and trimming. The table records around 30,000 clones, around 89% of them present only once. This CDR3 spans 14 amino acids. Losses at the gene ends were 0 bases for V and 10 bases for J; bases not matched to a gene: 5. Germline loops: CDR1 SGDLS, CDR2 YYNGEE. This receptor was taken from a human donor in a cohort sampled during active COVID-19. This chain uses TRBV9 with TRBJ2-1, with 9 bases fitting TRBD2. Source material: peripheral blood. The CDR3 protein is CASSVDLAGREQFF. DNA for the CDR3: TGTGCCAGCAGCGTAGATCTAGCGGGGCGGGAGCAGTTCTTC.